The 9 T cell receptor beta chains reported below all come from one sample, sequenced in a study of CD8 T cells in Susac syndrome. An amount of RNA that ranged from about 0.45 to 1 ug was reverse transcribed with random hexamers. In TCRdb, the immunoSEQ multiplex PCR reads were re-called with MiXCR into one record per CDR3 protein. The table shows 45,000 to 60,000 distinct CDR3 sequences, with about 92% occurring only once. The material sequenced was CD8+ T cells from PBMCs. The receptor source for this set is a human donor with multiple sclerosis.

The chain has TRBV7-9 and TRBJ2-3, with no clear D. Trimming shortened V by 3 bases and J by 3 bases, and 13 bases separated the two germline ends. The CDR3 has 15 residues. CDR1 is SEHNR and CDR2 is FQNEAQ in the germline V gene (reference sequence). For the CDR3, the DNA is TGTGCCAGCAGCTTGGGCATCCTTAGGACAGATACGCAGTATTTT. This sequence encodes CASSLGILRTDTQYF.

J is TRBJ2-7 and V is TRBV6-1; 7 positions agree with TRBD1. Germline V CDR1 and CDR2: MNHNS, SASEGT. The J segment lost 4 bases and the V segment lost 8 bases, leaving 17 bases of the junction unmatched. CDR3 length: 16 amino acids. Here the CDR3 DNA reads TGTGCCAGCTGGGGCCCCCTCGGAAAACAGGGGTACGAGCAGTACTTC. Amino acid sequence: CASWGPLGKQGYEQYF.

The chain uses TRBV14 and TRBJ2-7, with 12 bases fitting TRBD1. The CDR3 is 16 amino acids. Looked up from germline, CDR1 is SGHDN and CDR2 is FVKESK. V lost 0 bases to trimming and J lost 4 bases; unmatched junction nucleotides: 4. The CDR3: CASSQEWGQGAYEQYF. CDR3 DNA sequence: TGTGCCAGCAGCCAAGAATGGGGACAGGGGGCTTACGAGCAGTACTTC.

Remarks on this clonotype: Here the CDR3 omits its conserved ending phenylalanine or tryptophan, so a read error is the likely source. The genes are TRBV5-6 and TRBJ1-5; D is undetermined. Trimming shortened V by 2 bases and J by 6 bases, and 12 bases separated the two germline ends. The length of the CDR3 is 14 residues. From germline, CDR1 is SGHDT and CDR2 YYEEEE. The CDR3 DNA is TGTGCCAGCAGCTTTCTGGGAGGAAGTCAGCCCCAGCATTTG. Residues: CASSFLGGSQPQHL.

The gene calls are TRBV7-8 and TRBJ1-4; possible D gene TRBD1, 5 bases. Germline loops: CDR1 SGHVS, CDR2 FQNEAQ. The CDR3 loop spans 15 amino acids. Trimming pared 6 bases from V and 7 bases from J, leaving 18 bases between. CDR3 DNA: TGTGCCAGCAGAAATCACGAAAGGGACGCTGAAAAACTGTTTTTT. As protein: CASRNHERDAEKLFF.

This clonotype was seen just once. The V and J genes are TRBV30 and TRBJ2-5; TRBD1 aligns across 9 bases. J gave up 5 bases and V 0 bases, and 10 bases lay outside the gene matches. The CDR3 is made up of 16 amino acids. Germline CDR1 and CDR2: GTSNPN and SVGIG (reference sequence). CDR3 protein: CAWSVGTGTGSETQYF. CDR3 coding DNA: TGTGCCTGGAGTGTTGGGACAGGGACAGGGTCGGAGACCCAGTACTTC.

V usage is TRBV20-1 and J usage is TRBJ2-5; D possibly corresponds to TRBD2 (6 bases). CDR3 length: 13 residues. The V end lost 0 bases, the J end lost 7 bases, and 12 bases lay between the germline ends. CDR1 and CDR2 (germline): DFQATT, SNEGSKA (reference sequence). CDR3 region: CSARENEEGTQYF. In DNA form, the CDR3 reads TGCAGTGCTAGAGAGAATGAGGAGGGGACCCAGTACTTC.

This chain connects TRBV19 to TRBJ2-2; D possibly corresponds to TRBD1 (5 bases). The CDR3 has 16 amino acids. Trimming cost V 5 bases and J 1 base, with 14 bases left between them. Germline assignment: CDR1 LNHDA and CDR2 SQIVND (reference sequence). This CDR3 is CASSRVRQQNTGELFF. The CDR3 DNA reads TGTGCCAGTAGTCGGGTTCGACAGCAGAACACCGGGGAGCTGTTTTTT.

This clonotype was seen once. The rearrangement joins TRBV10-1 to TRBJ1-1; D is undetermined. Per germline, CDR1 WNHNN and CDR2 SYGVQD (reference sequence). Trimming pared 10 bases from V and 10 bases from J, leaving 7 bases between. The CDR3 contains 8 residues. The CDR3 protein is CATSGAFF. The CDR3 coding sequence is TGCGCCACTAGTGGAGCTTTCTTT.